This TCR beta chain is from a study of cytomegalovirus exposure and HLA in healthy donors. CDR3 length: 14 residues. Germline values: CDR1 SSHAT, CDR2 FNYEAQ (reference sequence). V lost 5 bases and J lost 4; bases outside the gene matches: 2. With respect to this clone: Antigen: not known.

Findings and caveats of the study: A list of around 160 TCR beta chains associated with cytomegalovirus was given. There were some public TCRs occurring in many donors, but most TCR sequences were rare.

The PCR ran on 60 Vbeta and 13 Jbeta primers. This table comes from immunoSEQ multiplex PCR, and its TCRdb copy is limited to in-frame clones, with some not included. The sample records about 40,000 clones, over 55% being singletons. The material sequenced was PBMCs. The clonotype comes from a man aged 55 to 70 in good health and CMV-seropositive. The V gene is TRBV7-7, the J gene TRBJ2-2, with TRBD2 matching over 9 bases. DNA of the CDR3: TGTGCCAGCAGCGTTAGCGGGAGCACCGGGGAGCTGTTTTTT. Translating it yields CASSVSGSTGELFF.